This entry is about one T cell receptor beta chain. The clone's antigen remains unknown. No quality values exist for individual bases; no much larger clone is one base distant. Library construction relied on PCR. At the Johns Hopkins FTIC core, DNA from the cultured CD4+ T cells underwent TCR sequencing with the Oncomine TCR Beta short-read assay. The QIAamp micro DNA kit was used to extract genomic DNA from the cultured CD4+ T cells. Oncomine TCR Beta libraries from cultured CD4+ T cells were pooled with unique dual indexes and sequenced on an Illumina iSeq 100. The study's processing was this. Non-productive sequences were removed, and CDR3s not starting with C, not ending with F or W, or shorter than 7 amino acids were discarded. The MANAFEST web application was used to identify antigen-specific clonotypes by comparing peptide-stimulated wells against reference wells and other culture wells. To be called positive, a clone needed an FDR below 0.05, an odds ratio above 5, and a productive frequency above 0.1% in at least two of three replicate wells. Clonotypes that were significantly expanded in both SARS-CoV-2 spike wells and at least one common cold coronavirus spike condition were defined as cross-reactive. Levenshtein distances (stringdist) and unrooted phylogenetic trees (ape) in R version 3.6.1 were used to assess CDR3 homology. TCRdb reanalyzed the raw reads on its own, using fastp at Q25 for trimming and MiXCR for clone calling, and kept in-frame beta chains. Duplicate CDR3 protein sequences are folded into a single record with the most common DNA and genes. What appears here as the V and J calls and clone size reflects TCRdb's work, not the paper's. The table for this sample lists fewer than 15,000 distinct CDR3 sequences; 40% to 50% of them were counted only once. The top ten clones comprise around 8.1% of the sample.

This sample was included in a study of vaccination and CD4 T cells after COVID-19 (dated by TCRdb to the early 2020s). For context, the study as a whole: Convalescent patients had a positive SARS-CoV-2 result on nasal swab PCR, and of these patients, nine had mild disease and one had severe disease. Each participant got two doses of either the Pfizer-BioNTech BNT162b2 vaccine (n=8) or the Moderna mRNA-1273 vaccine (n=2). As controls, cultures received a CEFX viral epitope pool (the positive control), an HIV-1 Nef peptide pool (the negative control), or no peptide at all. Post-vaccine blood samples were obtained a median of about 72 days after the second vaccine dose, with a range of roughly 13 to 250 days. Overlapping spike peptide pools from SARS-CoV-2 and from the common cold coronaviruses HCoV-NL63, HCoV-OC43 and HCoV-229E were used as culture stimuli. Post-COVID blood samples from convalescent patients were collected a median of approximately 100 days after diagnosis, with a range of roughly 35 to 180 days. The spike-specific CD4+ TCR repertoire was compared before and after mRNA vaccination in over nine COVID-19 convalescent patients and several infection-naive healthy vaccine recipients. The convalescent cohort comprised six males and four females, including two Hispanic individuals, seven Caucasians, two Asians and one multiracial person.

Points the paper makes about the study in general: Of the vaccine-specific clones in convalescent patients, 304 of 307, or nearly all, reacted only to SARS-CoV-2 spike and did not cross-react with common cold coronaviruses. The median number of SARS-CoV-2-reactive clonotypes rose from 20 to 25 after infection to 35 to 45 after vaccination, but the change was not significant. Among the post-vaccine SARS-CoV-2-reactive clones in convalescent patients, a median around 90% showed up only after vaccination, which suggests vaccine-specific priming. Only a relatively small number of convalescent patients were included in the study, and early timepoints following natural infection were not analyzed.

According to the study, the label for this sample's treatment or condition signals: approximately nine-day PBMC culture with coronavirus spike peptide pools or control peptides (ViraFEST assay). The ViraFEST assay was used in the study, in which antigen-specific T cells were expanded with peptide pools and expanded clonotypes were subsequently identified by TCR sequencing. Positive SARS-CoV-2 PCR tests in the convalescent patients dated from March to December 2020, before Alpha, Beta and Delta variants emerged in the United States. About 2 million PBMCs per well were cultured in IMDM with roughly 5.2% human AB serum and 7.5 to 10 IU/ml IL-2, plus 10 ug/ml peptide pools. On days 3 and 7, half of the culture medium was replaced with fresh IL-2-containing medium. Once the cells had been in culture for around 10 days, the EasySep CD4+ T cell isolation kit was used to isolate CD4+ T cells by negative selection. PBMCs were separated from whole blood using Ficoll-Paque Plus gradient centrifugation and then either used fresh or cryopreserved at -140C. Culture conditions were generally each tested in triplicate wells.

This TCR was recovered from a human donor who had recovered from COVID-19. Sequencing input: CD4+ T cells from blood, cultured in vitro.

The DNA reads TGTGCCAGCAGCCGTAATACAGGGGGGTCCGAGCAGTACTTC. The resulting protein is CASSRNTGGSEQYF. In this chain, TRBV7-2 is recombined with TRBJ2-7; 8 bases in between match TRBD1. V lost 5 bases and J lost 6 bases, and the count of bases not matched to a germline gene is 9. The germline V gene provides CDR1 SGHTA and CDR2 FQGNSA. Measured from the cysteine to the phenylalanine, the CDR3 is 14 residues long. The entry retains the CDR3 DNA only, 42 bases that are in frame from base 1.